Listed below are T cell receptor beta chains from one sample, sequenced in a study of spatial heterogeneity in lung cancer. TCRdb reprocessed the 5' RACE reads via MiXCR and lists one record per CDR3 protein. The sample lists about 85,000 distinct CDR3 sequences; approximately 18% were seen once. Sequenced material: PBMCs, taken at surgery. The receptors come from a male donor with early-stage non-small cell lung cancer. The CDR3 runs from the conserved cysteine through the conserved F or W. The D gene is left open where the match is weak. The size of a clone is reported for some rows only, either as once, few or many, or as a class for expanded clones.

d_call,clone_size,v_call,j_call,cdr3_aa,cdr3_nt
-,many,TRBV28,TRBJ2-4,CASDQGDIQYF,TGTGCCAGTGATCAGGGAGACATTCAGTACTTC
-,-,TRBV27,TRBJ2-2,CASRSAGTMNTGELFF,TGTGCCAGCCGGAGCGCGGGTACAATGAACACCGGGGAGCTGTTTTTT
TRBD1,many,TRBV5-1,TRBJ1-2,CASSFSGGDYGYTF,TGCGCCAGCAGCTTTTCAGGGGGCGACTATGGCTACACCTTC
-,-,TRBV10-3,TRBJ1-6,CAISERHSYNSPLHF,TGTGCCATCAGTGAACGGCACTCCTATAATTCACCCCTCCACTTT
TRBD2,many,TRBV7-8,TRBJ2-1,CASSLDSGVYNEQFF,TGTGCCAGCAGCCTCGATAGCGGGGTCTACAATGAGCAGTTCTTC
TRBD2,-,TRBV4-2,TRBJ2-7,CASSRMTSGIYEQYF,TGTGCCAGCAGCCGAATGACTAGCGGGATTTACGAGCAGTACTTC
-,-,TRBV3-1,TRBJ1-2,CASSQDDRYGYTF,TGTGCCAGCAGCCAAGATGACAGATATGGCTACACCTTC
-,medium-sized,TRBV28,TRBJ2-7,CASSSPQAYYEQYF,TGTGCCAGCAGTTCTCCACAGGCCTACTACGAGCAGTACTTC
-,few,TRBV20-1,TRBJ1-6,CSAGAPAYNSPLHF,TGCAGTGCGGGGGCCCCTGCCTATAATTCACCCCTCCACTTT
-,many,TRBV6-2/TRBV6-3,TRBJ1-2,CASRGAYGYTF,TGTGCCAGCAGGGGTGCCTATGGCTACACCTTC
TRBD1,few,TRBV14,TRBJ1-2,CASSQDGTGAGNF,TGTGCCAGCAGCCAAGATGGGACAGGCGCAGGGAATTTC
-,few,TRBV25-1,TRBJ2-1,CASTQGYEQFF,TGTGCCAGCACGCAAGGGTATGAGCAGTTCTTC
TRBD2,many,TRBV28,TRBJ2-7,CASSSIRLAFYEQYF,TGTGCCAGCAGCAGTATACGACTAGCCTTCTACGAGCAGTACTTC
-,-,TRBV4-3,TRBJ2-1,CASSQSSASYNEQFF,TGCGCCAGCAGCCAGAGTAGCGCCTCCTACAATGAGCAGTTCTTC
-,few,TRBV5-1,TRBJ2-5,CASSLTGNSMETQYF,TGCGCCAGCAGCTTGACAGGGAATAGTATGGAGACCCAGTACTTC
TRBD1,-,TRBV7-6,TRBJ2-1,CASSATASPGTGTLWQFF,TGTGCCAGCAGCGCAACCGCCTCTCCCGGGACAGGGACTTTGTGGCAGTTCTTC
TRBD1,few,TRBV28,TRBJ1-3,CASSQGGSGNTIYF,TGTGCCAGCAGCCAAGGGGGCTCAGGAAACACCATATATTTT
TRBD1,-,TRBV6-2/TRBV6-3,TRBJ1-5,CASTPDRAVGNQPQHF,TGTGCCAGCACCCCGGACAGGGCGGTTGGCAATCAGCCCCAGCATTTT
-,many,TRBV20-1,TRBJ1-1,CSVTRDTKNTEAFF,TGCAGTGTTACCAGGGACACCAAGAACACTGAAGCTTTCTTT
-,-,TRBV5-1,TRBJ2-7,CASSRGSSYEQYF,TGCGCCAGCAGCAGGGGCAGCTCCTACGAGCAGTACTTC
-,many,TRBV28,TRBJ1-5,CASRTHSNQPQHF,TGTGCCAGCCGGACGCATAGCAATCAGCCCCAGCATTTT
-,-,TRBV7-8,TRBJ1-1,CASSLVPEIEAFF,TGTGCCAGCAGCTTAGTCCCAGAGATTGAAGCTTTCTTT
TRBD1,once,TRBV28,TRBJ2-3,CASSSTGGASDTQYF,TGTGCCAGCAGTTCGACAGGGGGCGCATCAGATACGCAGTATTTT
-,-,TRBV5-1,TRBJ1-6,CASGRRTAESSPLHF,TGCGCCAGCGGCAGACGGACAGCGGAGTCTTCACCCCTCCACTTT
-,few,TRBV3-1,TRBJ2-7,CASSRGEASYEQYF,TGTGCCAGCAGCCGGGGGGAGGCCTCCTACGAGCAGTACTTC
-,-,TRBV5-4,TRBJ1-1,CASIQGGTVNTEAFF,TGTGCCAGCATTCAAGGAGGGACTGTGAACACTGAAGCTTTCTTT
-,many,TRBV4-1,TRBJ1-6,CASSQDGAPSQISPLHF,TGCGCCAGCAGCCAAGATGGGGCGCCCTCGCAGATTTCACCCCTCCACTTT
TRBD1,-,TRBV7-3,TRBJ2-6,CASSPTGTGANVLTF,TGTGCCAGCAGCCCGACAGGGACTGGGGCCAACGTCCTGACTTTC
TRBD1,-,TRBV23-1,TRBJ2-7,CASSQSTGDHEQYF,TGCGCCAGCAGTCAATCGACAGGGGACCACGAGCAGTACTTC
-,few,TRBV20-1,TRBJ1-5,CSAARSNQPQHF,TGCAGCGCGGCGCGCTCCAATCAGCCCCAGCATTTT